This T cell receptor (beta chain) was found in a study of shared clonotypes between healthy human individuals. Study-wide context: Every donor yielded three CD4 naive, three CD4 memory, two CD8 naive and one CD8 memory plate.

Each sample came from a Caucasian adult donor living in Nashville, Tennessee. The authors divided CD4+ cells into CD45RA+ naive and CD45RA-negative memory subsets. The CDR3 has 17 residues. The V segment lost 6 bases and the J segment 2 bases; nucleotides outside the gene matches: 8. Germline CDR1 is SNHLY and CDR2 is FYNNEI. The input for sorted-subset replicate PCRs was around 0.2 ug DNA, tens of thousands of T cell genomes. Profiled with immunoSEQ multiplex PCR; TCRdb holds only in-frame clones, not every one. The data contain approximately 740,000 clones, approximately 74% of them singletons. The clonotype was recovered from a woman aged 25 to 39 in good health. Sequencing input: memory CD4+ T cells sorted from blood. Regarding subset: CD45RA-negative fraction. The chain has TRBV2 and TRBJ2-3; 13 nucleotides line up with TRBD2. The DNA for the CDR3 is TGTGCCAGCAGATCACTAGCGGGAGGGACCTACACAGATACGCAGTATTTT. This translates into CASRSLAGGTYTDTQYF.